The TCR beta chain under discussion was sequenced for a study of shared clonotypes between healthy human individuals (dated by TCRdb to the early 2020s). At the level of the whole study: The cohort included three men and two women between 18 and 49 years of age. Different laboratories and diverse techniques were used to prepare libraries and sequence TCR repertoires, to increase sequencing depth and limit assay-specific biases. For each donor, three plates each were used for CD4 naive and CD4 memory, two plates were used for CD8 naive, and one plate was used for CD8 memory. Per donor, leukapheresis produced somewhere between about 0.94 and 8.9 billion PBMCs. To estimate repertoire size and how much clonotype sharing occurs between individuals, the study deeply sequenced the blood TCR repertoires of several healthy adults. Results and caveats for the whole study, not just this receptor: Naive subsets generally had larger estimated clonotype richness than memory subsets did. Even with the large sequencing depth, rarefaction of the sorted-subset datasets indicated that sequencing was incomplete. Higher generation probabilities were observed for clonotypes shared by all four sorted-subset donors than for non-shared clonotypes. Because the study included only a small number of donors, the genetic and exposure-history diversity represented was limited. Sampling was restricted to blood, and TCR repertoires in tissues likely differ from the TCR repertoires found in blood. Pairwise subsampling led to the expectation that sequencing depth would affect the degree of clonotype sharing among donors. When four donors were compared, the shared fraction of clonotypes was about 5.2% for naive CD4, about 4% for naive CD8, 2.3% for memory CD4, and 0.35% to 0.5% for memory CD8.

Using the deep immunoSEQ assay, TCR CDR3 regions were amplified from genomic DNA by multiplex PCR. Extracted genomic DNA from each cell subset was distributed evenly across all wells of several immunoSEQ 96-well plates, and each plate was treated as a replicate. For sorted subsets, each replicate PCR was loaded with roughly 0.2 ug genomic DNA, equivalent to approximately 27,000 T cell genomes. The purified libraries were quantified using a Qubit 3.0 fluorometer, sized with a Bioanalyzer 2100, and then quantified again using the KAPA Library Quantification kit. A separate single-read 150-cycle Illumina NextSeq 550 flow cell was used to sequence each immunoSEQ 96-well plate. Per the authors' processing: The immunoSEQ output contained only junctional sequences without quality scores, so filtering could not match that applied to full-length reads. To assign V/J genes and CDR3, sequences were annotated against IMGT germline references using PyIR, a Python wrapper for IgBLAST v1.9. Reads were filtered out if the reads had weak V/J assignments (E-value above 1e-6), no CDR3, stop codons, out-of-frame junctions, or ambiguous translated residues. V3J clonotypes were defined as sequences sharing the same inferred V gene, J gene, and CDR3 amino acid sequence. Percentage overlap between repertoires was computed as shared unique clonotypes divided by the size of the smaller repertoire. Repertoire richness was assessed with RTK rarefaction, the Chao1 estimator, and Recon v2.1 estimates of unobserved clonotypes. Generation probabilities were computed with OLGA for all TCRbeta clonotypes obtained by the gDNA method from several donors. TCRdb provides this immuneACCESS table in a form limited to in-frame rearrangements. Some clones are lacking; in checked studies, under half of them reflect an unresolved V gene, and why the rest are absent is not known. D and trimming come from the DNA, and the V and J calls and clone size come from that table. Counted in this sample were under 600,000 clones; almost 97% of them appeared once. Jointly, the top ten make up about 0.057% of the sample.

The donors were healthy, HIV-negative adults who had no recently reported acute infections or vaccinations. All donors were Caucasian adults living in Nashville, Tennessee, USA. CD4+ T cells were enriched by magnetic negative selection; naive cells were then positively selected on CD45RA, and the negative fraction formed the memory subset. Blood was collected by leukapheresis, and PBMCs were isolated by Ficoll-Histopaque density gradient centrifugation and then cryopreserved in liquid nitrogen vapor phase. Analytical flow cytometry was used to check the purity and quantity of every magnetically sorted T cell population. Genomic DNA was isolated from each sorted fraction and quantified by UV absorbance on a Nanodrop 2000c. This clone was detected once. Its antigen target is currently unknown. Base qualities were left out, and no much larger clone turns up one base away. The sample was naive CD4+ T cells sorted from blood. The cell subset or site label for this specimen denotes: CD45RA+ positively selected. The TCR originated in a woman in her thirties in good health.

The nucleotides read TGTGCCAGCAGCTTCCGCGTAGCTACAGATACGCAGTATTTT. Translation gives CASSFRVATDTQYF. The sequence joins TRBV5-4 to TRBJ2-3, with the identity of the D gene unclear. CDR1 and CDR2 were assigned from the germline V gene (reference sequence) as SGHNT and YYREEE. Relative to germline, V is 2 bases shorter and J is 3 bases shorter, with 10 bases between their ends. There are 14 amino acids in the CDR3, from cysteine to phenylalanine inclusive. The DNA shown is the 42-base CDR3, in frame from base 1. Reference TRBV5-4 and TRBJ2-3 genes cover what lies past the CDR3, so the full variable domain is ETGVTQSPTHLIKTRGQQVTLRCSSQSGHNTVSWYQQALGQGPQFIFQYYREEENGRGNFPPRFSGLQFPNYSSELNVNALELDDSALYLCASSFRVATDTQYFGPGTRLTVL.